Below are 11 T cell receptor beta chains sequenced from a single sample in a study of beta chain features in type 1 diabetes (dated by TCRdb to 2016 to 2019). Overall results and qualifications from the work: Type 1 diabetes patients showed a moderate but significant shortening of TCRB CDR3 length in all four CD4+ subsets.

For these receptors, no antigen is known. Receptors were amplified or captured by the immunoSEQ multiplex PCR assay. The entire isolated RNA was reverse transcribed using the High Capacity cDNA Reverse Transcription Kit, and thus expressed TCRB transcripts were sequenced. This immuneACCESS table, as held by TCRdb, lists in-frame sequences with V and J called but not all clones. Of the missing ones, under half trace to an unresolved V gene in checked studies; the others have no known cause. The sample profile shows about 170,000 clones; roughly 8% of them were found once. Roughly 1% of the sample belongs to the ten largest clones. Sequencing input: central memory CD4+ T cells from blood. The source of these receptors is a woman aged 35 to 49 with type 1 diabetes.

This clone was counted a few times. The V gene is TRBV28, the J gene TRBJ1-2; the D gene is possibly TRBD1 (6 bases). The germline V gene encodes CDR1 MDHEN and CDR2 SYDVKM. V was trimmed by 7 bases and J by 8 bases, leaving 14 bases between them. This CDR3 has 12 residues. CDR3 in DNA: TGTGCCAGCAATCGGCAGGGGCAGGGCTACACCTTC. Residues: CASNRQGQGYTF.

The chain employs TRBV9 and TRBJ2-7; TRBD1 matches 10 bases. Germline CDR1 SGDLS, CDR2 YYNGEE. Germline trimming cut 3 bases from V and 2 bases from J; bases unmatched to any gene: 5. The CDR3 has 15 amino acids. The CDR3 region is CASSARDRGPYEQYF. The DNA for the CDR3 is TGTGCCAGCAGCGCCCGGGACAGGGGTCCCTACGAGCAGTACTTC.

The table lists this clone with a few counts. The J gene is TRBJ2-1, the V gene TRBV9; 7 bases align to TRBD2. After removal of 0 bases from V and 0 bases from J, the junction contained 9 bases not matched to a gene. Germline V gives CDR1 SGDLS, CDR2 YYNGEE. The CDR3 sequence is 18 residues long. The CDR3 is CASSVAPQAGPSYNEQFF. The CDR3 DNA sequence: TGTGCCAGCAGCGTAGCTCCTCAAGCGGGACCCTCCTACAATGAGCAGTTCTTC. The full variable domain, with the rest looked up from reference TRBV9 and TRBJ2-1, is DSGVTQTPKHLITATGQRVTLRCSPRSGDLSVYWYQQSLDQGLQFLIQYYNGEERAKGNILERFSAQQFPDLHSELNLSSLELGDSALYFCASSVAPQAGPSYNEQFFGPGTRLTVL.

The chain employs TRBV9 and TRBJ2-2; D might be TRBD1 (6 bases). This CDR3 has 17 residues. Germline V gene lookup returns CDR1 SGDLS and CDR2 YYNGEE. With 2 bases removed from V and 7 bases from J, the gap between germline ends came to 21 bases. The CDR3 reads CASSVGPLQGTNGELFF. The DNA of the CDR3 is TGTGCCAGCAGCGTGGGACCCCTTCAGGGGACAAACGGGGAGCTGTTTTTT.

This clone was seen only a few times. The chain employs TRBV9 and TRBJ1-4; weak D call: TRBD1 (6 bases). CDR3 length: 15 amino acids. V lost 0 bases, J lost 5 bases, and 11 bases lay in between. Germline V gene lookup returns CDR1 SGDLS and CDR2 YYNGEE. The CDR3 nucleotides read TGTGCCAGCAGCGTAGGGCCAGGGGAAAATGAAAAACTGTTTTTT. Translation gives CASSVGPGENEKLFF.

This clone turned up a few times. The chain is built from TRBV9 and TRBJ2-1; TRBD2 might be the D (5 bases). Per germline, CDR1 SGDLS and CDR2 YYNGEE. Trimming took off 2 bases at V and 8 bases at J, with 14 bases between the two ends. The CDR3 totals 14 residues. The CDR3 loop is CASSVAPSQYEQFF. The CDR3 DNA is TGTGCCAGCAGCGTCGCTCCTAGCCAATATGAGCAGTTCTTC.

As DNA, the CDR3 is TGTGCCAGCAGCTCCGGGACAGCGATATTCTCTGGGGCCAACGTCCTGACTTTC. Encoded protein: CASSSGTAIFSGANVLTF. V and J are TRBV5-6 and TRBJ2-6; 7 nucleotides line up with TRBD1. Unmatched junction bases numbered 9, after V lost 3 bases and J lost 0 bases. The length of the CDR3 is 18 residues. From germline, CDR1 is SGHDT and CDR2 YYEEEE.

This clone was counted many times. The genes are TRBV28 and TRBJ1-1; the D is unclear. V shed 2 bases and J shed 9 bases, with 10 bases lying between them. Germline V gene lookup returns CDR1 MDHEN and CDR2 SYDVKM. The CDR3 contains 12 residues. CDR3 residues: CASSLDSLKAFF. The CDR3 coding sequence is TGTGCCAGCAGTTTAGATAGCCTTAAAGCTTTCTTT.

This clone was seen a few times. The chain has TRBV4-2 and TRBJ2-5; 7 bases map to TRBD2. V shed 3 bases and J 5 bases; nucleotides not matched to a gene: 9. This CDR3 is built from 15 residues. The germline CDR1 and CDR2 sequences are LGHNA and YNFKEQ. The CDR3 region has the DNA TGTGCCAGCAGCCACCCTAGCGGCTCGCAGGAGACCCAGTACTTC. Amino acids: CASSHPSGSQETQYF.

This clone was detected once. The chain is built from TRBV2 and TRBJ2-2; D might be TRBD1 (5 bases). The CDR3 length is 14 residues. In germline, CDR1 is SNHLY, CDR2 FYNNEI. Trimming took off 7 bases at V and 3 bases at J, with 12 bases between the two ends. The CDR3, as DNA: TGTGCCAGCAAGTGGCAACAGGACACCGGGGAGCTGTTTTTT. It is translated as CASKWQQDTGELFF.

The rearrangement links TRBV5-4 to TRBJ2-1, with TRBD1 as a possible D gene (5 bases). CDR3 length equals 12 residues. V lost 1 base, J lost 15 bases, and 14 bases lay in between. CDR1 and CDR2 (germline): SGHNT, YYREEE (reference sequence). CDR3 loop: CASSLFSGQSFF. CDR3 sequence (DNA): TGTGCCAGCAGCTTGTTTTCAGGGCAGTCGTTCTTC.